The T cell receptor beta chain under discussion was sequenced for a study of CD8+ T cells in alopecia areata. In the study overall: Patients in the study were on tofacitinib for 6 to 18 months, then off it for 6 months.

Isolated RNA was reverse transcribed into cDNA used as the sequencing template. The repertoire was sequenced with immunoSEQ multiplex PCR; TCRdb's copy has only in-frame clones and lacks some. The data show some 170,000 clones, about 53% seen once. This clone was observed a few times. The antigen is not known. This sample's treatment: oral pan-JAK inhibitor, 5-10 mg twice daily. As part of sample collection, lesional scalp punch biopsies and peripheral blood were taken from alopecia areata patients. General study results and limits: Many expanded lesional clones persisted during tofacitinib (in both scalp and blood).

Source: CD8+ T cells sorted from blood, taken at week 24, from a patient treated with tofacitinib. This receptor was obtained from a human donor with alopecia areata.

The CDR3 here is CASSYSNRETQYF. The CDR3 DNA follows: TGTGCCAGCAGTTACTCGAACCGGGAGACCCAGTACTTC. V and J are TRBV6-6 and TRBJ2-5, with D unresolved. Germline CDR1 and CDR2: MNHNY and SVGAGI (reference sequence). The CDR3 loop spans 13 amino acids. V lost 0 bases, J lost 5 bases, and 7 bases lay in between.